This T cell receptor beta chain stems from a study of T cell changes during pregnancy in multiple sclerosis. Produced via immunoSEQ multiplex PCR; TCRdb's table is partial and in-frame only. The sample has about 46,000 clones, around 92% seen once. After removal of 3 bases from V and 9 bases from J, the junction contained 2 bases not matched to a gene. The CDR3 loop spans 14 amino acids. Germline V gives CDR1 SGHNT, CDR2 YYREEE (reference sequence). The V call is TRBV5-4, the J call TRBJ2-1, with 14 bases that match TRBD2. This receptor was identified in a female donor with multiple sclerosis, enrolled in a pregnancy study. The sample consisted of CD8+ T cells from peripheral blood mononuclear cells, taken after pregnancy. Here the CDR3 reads CASSYGTSGSEQFF. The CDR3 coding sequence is TGTGCCAGCAGCTACGGGACTAGCGGGAGTGAGCAGTTCTTC.